This TCR beta chain originates from a study of T cells in localized non-small cell lung cancer. Worth noting for this clone: The target antigen is unknown.

Findings of the study overall: Uninvolved adjacent lung had higher T cell clonality than tumor and all other tissues. Appearances in adjacent lung were noted for a median roughly 58 of the top 100 tumor clones.

V was trimmed by 1 base and J by 1 base, leaving 14 bases between them. The germline V gene has CDR1 GTSNPN and CDR2 SVGIG (reference sequence). CDR3 length: 16 amino acids. Sequencing used immunoSEQ multiplex PCR; TCRdb keeps in-frame clones, though not all of them. The sample lists tens of thousands of clones; 70% to 90% were seen once. The receptor comes from a woman aged 18-55 years with stage III lung adenocarcinoma. Sequences were derived from peripheral blood, sampled before any cancer treatment. The chain is built from TRBV30 and TRBJ1-3; weak D call: TRBD1 (5 bases). CDR3 loop: CAWSGFRVPSGNTIYF. The DNA for the CDR3 is TGTGCCTGGAGTGGATTCAGGGTCCCGTCTGGAAACACCATATATTTT.